This entry is about one TCR beta chain. Its antigen is unknown. The CDR3 runs 15 residues. Germline V gives CDR1 MNHEY, CDR2 SVGAGI. The V and J ends lost 5 bases and 0 bases respectively, with 11 bases between them. The sample comes from a study of T cell responses to AZD1222 COVID-19 vaccine. Study-level findings and limits: Donors skewed white British and female; clonal diversity was possibly underestimated. Repertoire samples came only from after the peak T cell response.

The protocol was immunoSEQ multiplex PCR, while the TCRdb copy is restricted to in-frame clones and leaves out a portion. The sample records about 64,000 clones, about 93% being singletons. The rearrangement joins TRBV6-5 to TRBJ2-1; D call uncertain. Sequenced here: peripheral blood, sampled 28 days after the second dose of the MenACWY control vaccine. The clonotype comes from an adult who received the MenACWY meningococcal vaccine as a control. CDR3 DNA sequence: TGTGCCAGCAGTCCCCAGGCGACCTCCTACAATGAGCAGTTCTTC. Translation gives CASSPQATSYNEQFF.